This TCR beta chain came from a study of T cells in localized non-small cell lung cancer. Broader study findings: Longer overall survival accompanied higher blood T cell density. Of the top 100 tumor clones, median approximately 50 were in adjacent lung, more than 25 among its top 100.

This clone was observed once. Its target is not known. Sequenced by immunoSEQ multiplex PCR; TCRdb stores in-frame clones only, minus some. Of tens of thousands of clones in the sample, more than 80% were seen once. The J segment lost 5 bases and the V segment lost 3 bases, leaving 5 bases of the junction unmatched. Germline V lookup: CDR1 SGDLS, CDR2 YYNGEE. The CDR3 is 15 residues long. This chain links TRBV9 with TRBJ1-4, with 9 bases identical to TRBD1. This receptor was identified in a female donor of 60 years or more with stage I lung adenocarcinoma. This material consisted of peripheral blood, taken before any cancer treatment. The CDR3 loop reads CASSEWDRENEKLFF. In DNA, the CDR3 is TGTGCCAGCAGCGAGTGGGACAGGGAGAATGAAAAACTGTTTTTT. The entire variable domain, with the rest obtained from reference TRBV9 and TRBJ1-4, is as follows: DSGVTQTPKHLITATGQRVTLRCSPRSGDLSVYWYQQSLDQGLQFLIQYYNGEERAKGNILERFSAQQFPDLHSELNLSSLELGDSALYFCASSEWDRENEKLFFGSGTQLSVL.